A selection of T cell receptor beta chains follows, all from one sample in a study of blood T cells in healthy people across ages. TCRdb recomputed calls from the 5' RACE reads with MiXCR, one row per CDR3 protein. This sample has roughly 800,000 distinct CDR3 sequences; roughly 26% occur once, and the top ten carry around 3%. This sample was also put to use in a study of T cells of mothers and their children.

The specimen was blood. The receptors were sampled from a boy between 10 and 17 years old in good health. Both conserved end residues are part of each CDR3. The D gene is left open where the match is weak. For some rows the clone size is stated as once, few or many, or as a class when expanded; others skip it.

D gene: TRBD1
clone size: NA
J gene: TRBJ2-7
V gene: TRBV12-3/TRBV12-4
CDR3 protein: CASSQRTGGGEQYF
CDR3 DNA: TGTGCCAGCAGCCAACGGACAGGGGGCGGCGAGCAGTACTTC

D gene: NA
clone size: many
J gene: TRBJ1-1
V gene: TRBV7-2
CDR3 protein: CASSSREGEAFF
CDR3 DNA: TGTGCCAGCAGCTCCCGAGAAGGGGAAGCTTTCTTT

D gene: NA
clone size: few
J gene: TRBJ1-5
V gene: TRBV12-5
CDR3 protein: CASGSDRSNQPQHF
CDR3 DNA: TGTGCTAGTGGCTCTGACAGGAGCAATCAGCCCCAGCATTTT

D gene: TRBD2
clone size: few
J gene: TRBJ2-1
V gene: TRBV9
CDR3 protein: CASSDRTSGGHSSYNEQFF
CDR3 DNA: TGTGCCAGCAGCGACCGGACTAGCGGGGGACATAGCTCCTACAATGAGCAGTTCTTC

D gene: TRBD2
clone size: NA
J gene: TRBJ2-5
V gene: TRBV2
CDR3 protein: CAGSRTSGWETQYF
CDR3 DNA: TGTGCCGGAAGCCGGACTAGTGGTTGGGAGACCCAGTACTTC

D gene: NA
clone size: NA
J gene: TRBJ2-7
V gene: TRBV10-3
CDR3 protein: CAIRGAEGIHEQYF
CDR3 DNA: TGTGCCATCAGGGGGGCGGAGGGCATCCACGAGCAGTACTTC

D gene: NA
clone size: few
J gene: TRBJ2-3
V gene: TRBV29-1
CDR3 protein: CSVEFAQDTQYF
CDR3 DNA: TGCAGCGTTGAGTTCGCCCAAGATACGCAGTATTTT

D gene: NA
clone size: NA
J gene: TRBJ2-7
V gene: TRBV7-8
CDR3 protein: CASSFARGPYEQYF
CDR3 DNA: TGTGCCAGCAGCTTTGCGAGGGGTCCCTACGAGCAGTACTTC

D gene: NA
clone size: once
J gene: TRBJ1-1
V gene: TRBV11-2
CDR3 protein: CASSLAAGAREAFF
CDR3 DNA: TGTGCCAGCAGCTTAGCCGCAGGGGCCAGGGAAGCTTTCTTT

D gene: NA
clone size: NA
J gene: TRBJ1-2
V gene: TRBV12-3/TRBV12-4
CDR3 protein: CVSSSGNSVFYGYTF
CDR3 DNA: TGTGTCAGCAGTTCAGGGAACAGCGTTTTCTATGGCTACACCTTC

D gene: TRBD2
clone size: NA
J gene: TRBJ2-3
V gene: TRBV27
CDR3 protein: CASTGLAPEDTQYF
CDR3 DNA: TGTGCCAGTACGGGACTAGCCCCCGAGGATACGCAGTATTTT

D gene: NA
clone size: NA
J gene: TRBJ2-7
V gene: TRBV28
CDR3 protein: CASTPRVSLAYEQYF
CDR3 DNA: TGTGCCAGCACCCCGAGGGTAAGCTTGGCCTACGAGCAGTACTTC

D gene: NA
clone size: NA
J gene: TRBJ2-5
V gene: TRBV5-1
CDR3 protein: CASSRGPEGETQYF
CDR3 DNA: TGCGCCAGCAGTCGAGGGCCAGAGGGAGAGACCCAGTACTTC

D gene: NA
clone size: NA
J gene: TRBJ1-5
V gene: TRBV10-3
CDR3 protein: CAISEADQPQHF
CDR3 DNA: TGTGCCATCAGTGAGGCAGATCAGCCCCAGCATTTT

D gene: TRBD1
clone size: few
J gene: TRBJ1-6
V gene: TRBV5-1
CDR3 protein: CASSWSGTENSPLHF
CDR3 DNA: TGCGCCAGCAGCTGGAGCGGGACAGAGAATTCACCCCTCCACTTT

D gene: NA
clone size: NA
J gene: TRBJ2-7
V gene: TRBV21-1
CDR3 protein: CASRPGALERSSYEQYF
CDR3 DNA: TGTGCCAGCAGGCCAGGTGCTCTAGAGAGGAGCTCCTACGAGCAGTACTTC

D gene: NA
clone size: NA
J gene: TRBJ1-4
V gene: TRBV7-9
CDR3 protein: CASSLLDGATNEKLFF
CDR3 DNA: TGTGCCAGCAGCTTACTGGACGGGGCAACTAATGAAAAACTGTTTTTT

D gene: TRBD1
clone size: NA
J gene: TRBJ2-4
V gene: TRBV2
CDR3 protein: CASSHRADRGRNIQYF
CDR3 DNA: TGTGCCAGCAGTCATCGGGCCGACAGGGGGAGGAACATTCAGTACTTC

D gene: NA
clone size: few
J gene: TRBJ2-1
V gene: TRBV7-3
CDR3 protein: CACSYSSGYNEQFF
CDR3 DNA: TGTGCCTGCAGCTACTCGAGCGGCTACAATGAGCAGTTCTTC

D gene: NA
clone size: NA
J gene: TRBJ1-5
V gene: TRBV5-5
CDR3 protein: CASSLLWNQPQHF
CDR3 DNA: TGTGCCAGCAGCTTGCTATGGAATCAGCCCCAGCATTTT

D gene: NA
clone size: few
J gene: TRBJ2-7
V gene: TRBV12-3/TRBV12-4
CDR3 protein: CASETRAGDSKAEQYF
CDR3 DNA: TGTGCCAGCGAAACCCGAGCGGGGGACAGCAAGGCCGAGCAGTACTTC

D gene: NA
clone size: NA
J gene: TRBJ2-3
V gene: TRBV24-1
CDR3 protein: CATGQASTDTQYF
CDR3 DNA: TGTGCCACCGGCCAAGCGAGCACAGATACGCAGTATTTT

D gene: NA
clone size: few
J gene: TRBJ2-7
V gene: TRBV7-9
CDR3 protein: CASSAEVTYEQYF
CDR3 DNA: TGTGCCAGCAGCGCCGAGGTGACCTACGAGCAGTACTTC

D gene: NA
clone size: NA
J gene: TRBJ2-1
V gene: TRBV20-1
CDR3 protein: CSARDPRVAVRNEQFF
CDR3 DNA: TGCAGTGCTAGAGATCCAAGAGTGGCGGTCCGAAATGAGCAGTTCTTC

D gene: TRBD1
clone size: NA
J gene: TRBJ1-1
V gene: TRBV6-1
CDR3 protein: CASSEFVGQGAVEAFF
CDR3 DNA: TGTGCCAGCAGTGAATTCGTGGGACAGGGGGCGGTTGAAGCTTTCTTT

D gene: TRBD2
clone size: few
J gene: TRBJ2-1
V gene: TRBV27
CDR3 protein: CASSFLAGWRNEQFF
CDR3 DNA: TGTGCCAGCAGTTTTTTAGCGGGGTGGAGAAATGAGCAGTTCTTC

D gene: NA
clone size: NA
J gene: TRBJ1-6
V gene: TRBV12-3/TRBV12-4
CDR3 protein: CASTNGTLRGSPLHF
CDR3 DNA: TGTGCCAGCACCAACGGGACCCTAAGGGGTTCACCCCTCCACTTT

D gene: TRBD2
clone size: NA
J gene: TRBJ2-5
V gene: TRBV6-1
CDR3 protein: CASSERTSGRKETQYF
CDR3 DNA: TGTGCCAGCAGTGAACGGACTAGCGGGAGAAAAGAGACCCAGTACTTC

D gene: TRBD2
clone size: few
J gene: TRBJ2-7
V gene: TRBV29-1
CDR3 protein: CSVVAGEQYF
CDR3 DNA: TGCAGCGTTGTAGCGGGCGAGCAGTACTTC

D gene: NA
clone size: NA
J gene: TRBJ2-7
V gene: TRBV6-5
CDR3 protein: CASSYSSRDGYEQYF
CDR3 DNA: TGTGCCAGCAGTTACTCGAGTAGGGACGGCTACGAGCAGTACTTC

D gene: NA
clone size: few
J gene: TRBJ2-7
V gene: TRBV5-4
CDR3 protein: CASSQGGLEQYF
CDR3 DNA: TGTGCCAGCAGCCAAGGAGGACTTGAGCAGTACTTC

D gene: NA
clone size: NA
J gene: TRBJ2-1
V gene: TRBV6-2/TRBV6-3
CDR3 protein: CASSQGLYYNEQFF
CDR3 DNA: TGTGCCAGCAGCCAGGGTCTTTACTACAATGAGCAGTTCTTC

D gene: NA
clone size: few
J gene: TRBJ2-5
V gene: TRBV5-1
CDR3 protein: CASSSGSLQETQYF
CDR3 DNA: TGCGCCAGCAGCTCCGGCAGCTTGCAAGAGACCCAGTACTTC

D gene: NA
clone size: NA
J gene: TRBJ1-1
V gene: TRBV5-1
CDR3 protein: CASRGVGNTEAFF
CDR3 DNA: TGCGCCAGCAGGGGGGTGGGGAACACTGAAGCTTTCTTT

D gene: NA
clone size: NA
J gene: TRBJ2-7
V gene: TRBV29-1
CDR3 protein: CSVEWPLGEQYF
CDR3 DNA: TGCAGCGTTGAATGGCCTCTCGGAGAGCAGTACTTC

D gene: NA
clone size: few
J gene: TRBJ2-2
V gene: TRBV29-1
CDR3 protein: CSVVDGQNTGELFF
CDR3 DNA: TGCAGCGTTGTCGACGGCCAGAACACCGGGGAGCTGTTTTTT

D gene: TRBD1
clone size: NA
J gene: TRBJ2-2
V gene: TRBV4-1
CDR3 protein: CVSSRLGQGATTGELFF
CDR3 DNA: TGCGTCAGCAGCCGGCTTGGACAGGGGGCGACCACCGGGGAGCTGTTTTTT

D gene: TRBD2
clone size: few
J gene: TRBJ2-1
V gene: TRBV15
CDR3 protein: CATSNRGGRGNEQFF
CDR3 DNA: TGTGCCACCAGCAACCGGGGGGGCCGGGGTAATGAGCAGTTCTTC

D gene: NA
clone size: few
J gene: TRBJ2-7
V gene: TRBV3-1
CDR3 protein: CASSQDPTYEQYF
CDR3 DNA: TGTGCCAGCAGCCAAGATCCCACCTACGAGCAGTACTTC

D gene: TRBD2
clone size: NA
J gene: TRBJ2-3
V gene: TRBV5-1
CDR3 protein: CASSLGAGGHSTDTQYF
CDR3 DNA: TGCGCCAGCAGCTTGGGTGCGGGGGGGCATAGCACAGATACGCAGTATTTT

D gene: NA
clone size: few
J gene: TRBJ1-1
V gene: TRBV7-6
CDR3 protein: CASSSLGGVENTEAFF
CDR3 DNA: TGTGCCAGCAGCTCTCTTGGGGGGGTGGAAAACACTGAAGCTTTCTTT

D gene: NA
clone size: few
J gene: TRBJ2-4
V gene: TRBV28
CDR3 protein: CASRKPGDKNIQYF
CDR3 DNA: TGTGCCAGCAGAAAGCCGGGGGATAAAAACATTCAGTACTTC

D gene: NA
clone size: NA
J gene: TRBJ1-1
V gene: TRBV12-3/TRBV12-4
CDR3 protein: CASTPGDTEAFF
CDR3 DNA: TGTGCCAGCACCCCGGGGGACACTGAAGCTTTCTTT

D gene: NA
clone size: few
J gene: TRBJ2-5
V gene: TRBV7-2
CDR3 protein: CASSQDYARPQYF
CDR3 DNA: TGTGCCAGCAGCCAGGACTACGCAAGGCCCCAGTACTTC

D gene: TRBD1
clone size: NA
J gene: TRBJ2-7
V gene: TRBV5-1
CDR3 protein: CASSLDLGQGAPYEQYF
CDR3 DNA: TGCGCCAGCAGCTTGGACTTAGGGCAGGGGGCTCCCTACGAGCAGTACTTC

D gene: NA
clone size: NA
J gene: TRBJ2-3
V gene: TRBV27
CDR3 protein: CASTLGDPGRTDTQYF
CDR3 DNA: TGTGCCAGCACCCTGGGGGACCCGGGTCGGACAGATACGCAGTATTTT

D gene: TRBD2
clone size: NA
J gene: TRBJ2-5
V gene: TRBV5-6
CDR3 protein: CASSLVSGGMETQYF
CDR3 DNA: TGTGCCAGCAGCTTGGTTAGCGGGGGCATGGAGACCCAGTACTTC

D gene: TRBD2
clone size: NA
J gene: TRBJ2-7
V gene: TRBV2
CDR3 protein: CASSDASGGEQYF
CDR3 DNA: TGTGCCAGCAGTGACGCTAGCGGGGGCGAGCAGTACTTC

D gene: NA
clone size: NA
J gene: TRBJ2-7
V gene: TRBV9
CDR3 protein: CASSVDRVVVDEQYF
CDR3 DNA: TGTGCCAGCAGCGTAGATAGAGTTGTAGTCGACGAGCAGTACTTC

D gene: NA
clone size: NA
J gene: TRBJ2-2
V gene: TRBV5-5
CDR3 protein: CASSLEWSGELFF
CDR3 DNA: TGTGCCAGCAGCTTGGAGTGGAGCGGGGAGCTGTTTTTT